The 20 T cell receptor beta chains given below trace back to one sample, sequenced in a study of control samples from healthy donors and cancer patients. Using immunoSEQ multiplex PCR, the repertoire was profiled, and TCRdb retains in-frame clones only, with some absent. The sample carries under 150,000 clones, about 85% recorded once. The specimen sequenced was blood. The receptor set was obtained from a woman in her 30s in good health.

The chain has TRBV30 and TRBJ1-4, with 9 bases identical to TRBD1. V lost 1 base, J lost 7 bases, and 7 bases stayed unmatched. CDR3 length: 15 amino acids. CDR1 GTSNPN and CDR2 SVGIG come from the germline V gene (reference sequence). Written as DNA, the CDR3 is TGTGCCTGGAGTGACACAGGGGGCGGGAGTGAAAAACTGTTTTTT. Its protein product is CAWSDTGGGSEKLFF.

This chain uses TRBV11-2 with TRBJ2-5; D perhaps matches TRBD1 (5 bases). The CDR3 sequence is 13 residues long. V shed 5 bases and J shed 4 bases, with 11 bases lying between them. Germline CDR1 SGHAT, CDR2 FQNNGV. CDR3 coding DNA: TGTGCCAGCAGCAAGGGGTGGGGAGAGACCCAGTACTTC. Translated: CASSKGWGETQYF. Based on the CDR3 plus reference TRBV11-2 and TRBJ2-5, the full variable domain is EAGVAQSPRYKIIEKRQSVAFWCNPISGHATLYWYQQILGQGPKLLIQFQNNGVVDDSQLPKDRFSAERLKGVDSTLKIQPAKLEDSAVYLCASSKGWGETQYFGPGTRLLVL.

The rearrangement uses TRBV27 and TRBJ2-5, with a tentative D call TRBD2 (6 bases). The V and J ends lost 5 bases and 5 bases respectively, with 18 bases between them. There are 15 residues in the CDR3. Looked up from germline, CDR1 is MNHEY and CDR2 is SMNVEV (reference sequence). CDR3 sequence: CASSPGTYDRETQYF. The CDR3 bases are TGTGCCAGCAGTCCGGGGACTTACGACCGGGAGACCCAGTACTTC.

J is TRBJ1-6 and V is TRBV2; D ambiguous. CDR1 is SNHLY and CDR2 is FYNNEI in the germline V gene. The CDR3 runs to 13 residues. V dropped 7 bases and J dropped 9 bases, with 13 bases sitting between them. The CDR3 DNA is TGTGCCAGCAACGGACGGGAGACTTCACCCCTCCACTTT. Residues: CASNGRETSPLHF.

V gene TRBV9 combines with J gene TRBJ2-3; D might be TRBD2 (6 bases). CDR3 length: 15 residues. Trimming pared 4 bases from V and 6 bases from J, leaving 18 bases between. From germline, CDR1 is SGDLS and CDR2 YYNGEE. CDR3 in DNA: TGTGCCAGCAGCTTCTCTAGCGTGCCGAGCGATACGCAGTATTTT. This gives the protein CASSFSSVPSDTQYF.

V is TRBV11-2 and J is TRBJ1-2; tentatively, D is TRBD1 (5 bases). This CDR3 contains 14 residues. CDR1 and CDR2 (germline): SGHAT, FQNNGV. V lost 5 bases, J lost 1 base, and 11 bases lay in between. CDR3 protein: CASSPRADNYGYTF. The CDR3 DNA sequence: TGTGCCAGCAGCCCCAGGGCTGATAACTATGGCTACACCTTC.

This clone was detected only once. The gene calls are TRBV28 and TRBJ2-7; D gene uncertain. Germline assignment: CDR1 MDHEN and CDR2 SYDVKM. This CDR3 has 15 residues. V dropped 5 bases and J dropped 7 bases, with 21 bases sitting between them. CDR3 residues: CASSPPRLLVREQYF. The CDR3 DNA follows: TGTGCCAGCAGTCCCCCCAGGCTCCTCGTACGGGAGCAGTACTTC.

This chain links TRBV20-1 with TRBJ2-1; D might be TRBD1 or TRBD2, each matching 5 bases. There are 15 residues in the CDR3. The germline V gene encodes CDR1 DFQATT and CDR2 SNEGSKA (reference sequence). V dropped 3 bases and J dropped 2 bases, with 14 bases sitting between them. The CDR3 protein is CSASKLRGPYNEQFF. CDR3 DNA: TGCAGTGCTAGTAAACTCCGGGGCCCCTACAATGAGCAGTTCTTC.

CDR3 DNA sequence: TGTGCCAGCAGGGCCGGGACTCAGACCCAGTACTTC. It encodes CASRAGTQTQYF. J is TRBJ2-5 and V is TRBV7-2, with D perhaps TRBD2 (6 bases). V was cut by 6 bases and J by 6 bases, with 11 bases left in between. The CDR3 loop spans 12 amino acids. Per the germline V gene, CDR1 is SGHTA and CDR2 is FQGNSA.

The chain links TRBV20-1 to TRBJ1-2, with unresolved D. Trimming pared 3 bases from V and 8 bases from J, leaving 13 bases between. Germline-derived CDR1 and CDR2 are DFQATT and SNEGSKA (reference sequence). This CDR3 comprises 12 residues. The DNA for the CDR3 is TGCAGTGCTAGTTTCAAAAAGGCCGGCTACACCTTC. It is translated as CSASFKKAGYTF.

The gene calls are TRBV30 and TRBJ1-1, with D perhaps TRBD1 (5 bases). The length of the CDR3 is 13 residues. Germline V gene data show CDR1 as GTSNPN and CDR2 as SVGIG (reference sequence). Deletions cut 0 bases from V and 5 bases from J, with 10 bases between. The CDR3 is CAWSVSGGTEAFF. CDR3 bases: TGTGCCTGGAGTGTAAGTGGGGGGACTGAAGCTTTCTTT.

This chain uses TRBV5-1 with TRBJ2-2, with D tentatively TRBD2 (5 bases). This CDR3 region has 15 residues. The ends were cut back, 0 bases at V and 6 bases at J, with 12 bases in the middle. Germline V gene data show CDR1 as SGHRS and CDR2 as YFSETQ. The CDR3 DNA reads as TGCGCCAGCAGCTTGGGAGGGAGTCGGGCCGGGGAGCTGTTTTTT. Protein product: CASSLGGSRAGELFF.

The gene calls are TRBV2 and TRBJ2-4; D is ambiguous. Germline V gives CDR1 SNHLY, CDR2 FYNNEI. The CDR3 sequence is 14 residues long. V dropped 3 bases and J dropped 2 bases, with 8 bases sitting between them. For the CDR3, the DNA is TGTGCCAGCAGTGAGTCAGGTTCCAAAAACATTCAGTACTTC. Translating it yields CASSESGSKNIQYF.

The chain combines TRBV2 with TRBJ1-5; 9 bases are shared with TRBD1. Germline CDR1 and CDR2: SNHLY and FYNNEI. With V trimmed by 8 bases and J by 5 bases, 10 bases remained unmatched. The CDR3 has 15 residues. The chain's CDR3 is CASCRDRAGDQPQHF. CDR3 DNA: TGTGCCAGCTGCCGGGACAGGGCGGGCGATCAGCCCCAGCATTTT.

The chain has TRBV7-6 and TRBJ2-5; 7 bases are shared with TRBD1. V lost 0 bases to trimming and J lost 5 bases; unmatched junction nucleotides: 6. Looked up from germline, CDR1 is SGHVS and CDR2 is FNYEAQ. The CDR3 has 15 amino acids. The CDR3 DNA sequence: TGTGCCAGCAGCTTAGCAGGGGGCGCGGGCGAGACCCAGTACTTC. It translates to CASSLAGGAGETQYF.

The gene calls are TRBV7-2 and TRBJ2-7; weak D call: TRBD1 (5 bases). The CDR3 has 15 residues. V shed 5 bases and J shed 3 bases, with 17 bases lying between them. Looked up from germline, CDR1 is SGHTA and CDR2 is FQGNSA. CDR3 residues: CASSIRVAQGYEQYF. In nucleotides, the CDR3 is TGTGCCAGCAGCATAAGGGTCGCCCAGGGCTACGAGCAGTACTTC.

The chain has TRBV4-1 and TRBJ2-5; no definite D call. This CDR3 is 14 amino acids long. Trimming shortened V by 0 bases and J by 2 bases, and 7 bases separated the two germline ends. Per the germline V gene, CDR1 is MGHRA and CDR2 is YSYEKL. Here the CDR3 reads CASSQEPIQETQYF. The CDR3 DNA reads as TGCGCCAGCAGCCAAGAGCCTATTCAAGAGACCCAGTACTTC.

The chain recombines TRBV6-2 or TRBV6-3 with TRBJ2-1, with a possible D match to TRBD2 (6 bases). CDR3 length: 13 residues. Trimming took off 5 bases at V and 9 bases at J, with 14 bases between the two ends. Germline V lookup: CDR1 MNHEY, CDR2 SVGEGT. CDR3 amino acids: CASSVDLATEQFF. In nucleotides, the CDR3 is TGTGCCAGCAGTGTCGATCTAGCGACTGAGCAGTTCTTC.

V usage is TRBV12-5 and J usage is TRBJ1-5, with 8 nucleotides matching TRBD1. Losses at the gene ends were 6 bases for V and 0 bases for J; bases not matched to a gene: 4. The CDR3 is 15 residues long. The germline gives CDR1 LGHNT, CDR2 FRNRAP. Here the CDR3 DNA reads TGTGCTAGTGGGGGACAGGTTTATAGCAATCAGCCCCAGCATTTT. Protein product: CASGGQVYSNQPQHF.

The gene calls are TRBV6-5 and TRBJ2-1; D perhaps matches TRBD2 (5 bases). Germline V gene data show CDR1 as MNHEY and CDR2 as SVGAGI. The CDR3 is 13 amino acids. Between the trimmed V and J ends, which lost 0 bases and 6 bases, there was a span of 6 bases. CDR3 bases: TGTGCCAGCAGTTACTCGCTAGCCAATGAGCAGTTCTTC. It yields the protein CASSYSLANEQFF.